This record covers a single TCR beta chain. As yet, its antigen is unknown. Unmatched junction bases numbered 7, after V lost 8 bases and J lost 3 bases. The CDR3 contains 14 residues. Germline CDR1 and CDR2: MNHNS and SASEGT. This entry is derived from a study of memory CD4+ T cells and cytomegalovirus serostatus. As for the study in general: Of the healthy Belgian adults, nine or ten were CMV seropositive and fewer than 30 seronegative.

TCRdb's table, derived via immunoSEQ multiplex PCR, lists solely in-frame clones and lacks some. The table lists 61,000 or so clones, around three quarters of them singletons, with around 0.53% in the top ten. Single viable CD3+CD4+CD8-CD45RO+ cells were sorted as the memory CD4+ T cells. Study-level points and caveats: CD4+ memory repertoires contained about 40% of the roughly 150 reported CMV TCRbeta sequences.

Sequencing used memory CD4+ T cells from blood. The source of this sequence is an adult in good health and CMV-seronegative. Some clones in this sample may be carry-over from other donors' samples. The rearrangement uses TRBV6-1 and TRBJ2-3, with 8 bases lining up with TRBD2. DNA of the CDR3: TGTGCCAGCGGGGGCAGACTAGCGACAGATACGCAGTATTTT. Encoded protein: CASGGRLATDTQYF.